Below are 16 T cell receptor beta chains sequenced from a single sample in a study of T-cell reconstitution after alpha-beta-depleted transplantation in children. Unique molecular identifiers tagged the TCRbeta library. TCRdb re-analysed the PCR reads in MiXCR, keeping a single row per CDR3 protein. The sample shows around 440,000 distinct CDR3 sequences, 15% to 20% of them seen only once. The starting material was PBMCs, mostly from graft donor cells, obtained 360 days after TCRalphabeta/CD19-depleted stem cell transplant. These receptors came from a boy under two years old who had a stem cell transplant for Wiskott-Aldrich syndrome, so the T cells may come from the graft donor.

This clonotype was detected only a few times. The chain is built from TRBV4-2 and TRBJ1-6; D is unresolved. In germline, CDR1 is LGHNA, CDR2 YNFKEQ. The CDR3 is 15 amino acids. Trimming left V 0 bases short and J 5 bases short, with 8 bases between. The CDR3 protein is CASSQDHIDNSPLHF. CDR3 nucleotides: TGTGCCAGCAGCCAAGACCACATTGATAATTCACCCCTCCACTTT.

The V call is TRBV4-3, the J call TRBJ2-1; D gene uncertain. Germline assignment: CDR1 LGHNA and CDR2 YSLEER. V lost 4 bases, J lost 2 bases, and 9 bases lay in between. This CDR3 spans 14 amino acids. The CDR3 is CASSRQMAYNEQFF. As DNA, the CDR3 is TGCGCCAGCAGCCGCCAGATGGCCTACAATGAGCAGTTCTTC.

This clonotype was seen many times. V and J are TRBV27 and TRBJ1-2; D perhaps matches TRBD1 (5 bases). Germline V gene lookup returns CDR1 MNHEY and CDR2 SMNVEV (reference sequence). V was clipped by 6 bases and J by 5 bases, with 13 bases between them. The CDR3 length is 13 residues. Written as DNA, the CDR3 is TGTGCCAGCAGCCGTGACAGATTTTATGGCTACACCTTC. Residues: CASSRDRFYGYTF.

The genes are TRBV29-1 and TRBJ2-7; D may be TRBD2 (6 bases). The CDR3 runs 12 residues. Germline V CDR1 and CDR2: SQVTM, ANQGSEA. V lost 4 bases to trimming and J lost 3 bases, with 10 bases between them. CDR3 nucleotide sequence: TGCAGCGTTGGGGAGGTCTACTACGAGCAGTACTTC. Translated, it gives CSVGEVYYEQYF.

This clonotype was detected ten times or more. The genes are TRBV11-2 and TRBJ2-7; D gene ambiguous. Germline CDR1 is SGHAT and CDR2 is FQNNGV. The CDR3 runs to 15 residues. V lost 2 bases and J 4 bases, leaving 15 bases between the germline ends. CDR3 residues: CASSLTVTLRYEQYF. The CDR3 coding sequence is TGTGCCAGCAGCTTAACGGTAACGCTTCGTTACGAGCAGTACTTC.

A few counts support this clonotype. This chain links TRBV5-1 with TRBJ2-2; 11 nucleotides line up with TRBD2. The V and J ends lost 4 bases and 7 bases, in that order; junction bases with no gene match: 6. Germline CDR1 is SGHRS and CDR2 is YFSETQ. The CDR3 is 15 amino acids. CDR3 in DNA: TGCGCCAGCAGCGGAACTAGCGGGGGACACGGGGAGCTGTTTTTT. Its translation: CASSGTSGGHGELFF.

The CDR3 DNA is TGTGCCAGCAGCCGTCTGCGGCTTTACCAAGAGACCCAGTACTTC. Its protein product is CASSRLRLYQETQYF. The rearrangement links TRBV7-8 to TRBJ2-5, with D unresolved. Trimming removed 5 bases at V and 0 bases at J, with 13 bases between. Germline V gives CDR1 SGHVS, CDR2 FQNEAQ. This CDR3 contains 15 residues.

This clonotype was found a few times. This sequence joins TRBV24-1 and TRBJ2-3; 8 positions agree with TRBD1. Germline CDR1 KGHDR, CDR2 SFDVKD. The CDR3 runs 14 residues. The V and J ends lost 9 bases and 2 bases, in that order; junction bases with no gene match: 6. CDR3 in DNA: TGTGCCACCGGACCAGGGGGCTCCACAGATACGCAGTATTTT. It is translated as CATGPGGSTDTQYF.

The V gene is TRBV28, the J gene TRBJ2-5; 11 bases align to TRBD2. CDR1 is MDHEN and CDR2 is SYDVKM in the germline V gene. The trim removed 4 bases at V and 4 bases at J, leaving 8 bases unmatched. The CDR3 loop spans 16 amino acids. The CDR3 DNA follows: TGTGCCAGCAGTTCGGGGCGTGGACTAGCGGGAGAGACCCAGTACTTC. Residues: CASSSGRGLAGETQYF.

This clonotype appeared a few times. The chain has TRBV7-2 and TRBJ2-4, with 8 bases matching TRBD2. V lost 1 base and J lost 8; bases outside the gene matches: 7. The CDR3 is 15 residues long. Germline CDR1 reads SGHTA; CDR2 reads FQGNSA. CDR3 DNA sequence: TGTGCCAGCAGCTTAGGAGGAGCGGGAGTTGACATTCAGTACTTC. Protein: CASSLGGAGVDIQYF.

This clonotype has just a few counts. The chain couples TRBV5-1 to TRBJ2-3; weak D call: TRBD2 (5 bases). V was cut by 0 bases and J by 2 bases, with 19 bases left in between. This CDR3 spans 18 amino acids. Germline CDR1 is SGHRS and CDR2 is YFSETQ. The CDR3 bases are TGCGCCAGCAGCTTGGTGTTTCTAGCTGGGGTTTTCACAGATACGCAGTATTTT. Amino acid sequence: CASSLVFLAGVFTDTQYF.

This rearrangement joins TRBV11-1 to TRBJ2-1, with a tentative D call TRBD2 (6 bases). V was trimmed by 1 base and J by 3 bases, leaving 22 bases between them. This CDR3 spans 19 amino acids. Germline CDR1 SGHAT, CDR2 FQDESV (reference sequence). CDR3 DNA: TGTGCCAGCAGCTTAGTGGTGTGGAGCGGGCCCCCTGGCTACAATGAGCAGTTCTTC. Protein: CASSLVVWSGPPGYNEQFF.

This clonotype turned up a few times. The CDR3 loop reads CASSQDGTVNYGYTF. Here the CDR3 DNA reads TGCGCCAGCAGCCAAGATGGGACAGTTAACTATGGCTACACCTTC. The chain is built from TRBV4-3 and TRBJ1-2; 7 bases are shared with TRBD1. The CDR3 runs to 15 residues. Germline trimming cut 0 bases from V and 1 base from J; bases unmatched to any gene: 2. CDR1 LGHNA and CDR2 YSLEER come from the germline V gene.

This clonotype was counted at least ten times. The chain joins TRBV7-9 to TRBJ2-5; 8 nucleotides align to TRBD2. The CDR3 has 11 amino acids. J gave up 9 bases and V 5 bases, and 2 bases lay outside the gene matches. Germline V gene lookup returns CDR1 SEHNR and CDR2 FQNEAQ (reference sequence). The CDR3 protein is CASSPGLAQYF. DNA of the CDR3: TGTGCCAGCAGCCCGGGACTAGCCCAGTACTTC. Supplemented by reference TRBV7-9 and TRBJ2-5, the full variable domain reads DTGVSQNPRHKITKRGQNVTFRCDPISEHNRLYWYRQTLGQGPEFLTYFQNEAQLEKSRLLSDRFSAERPKGSFSTLEIQRTEQGDSAMYLCASSPGLAQYFGPGTRLLVL.

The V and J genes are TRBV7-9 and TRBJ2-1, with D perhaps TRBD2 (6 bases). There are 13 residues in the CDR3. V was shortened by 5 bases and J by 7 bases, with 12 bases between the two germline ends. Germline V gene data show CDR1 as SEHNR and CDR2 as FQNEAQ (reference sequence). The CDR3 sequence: CASSRREVNEQFF. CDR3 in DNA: TGTGCCAGCAGCCGGAGGGAGGTAAATGAGCAGTTCTTC. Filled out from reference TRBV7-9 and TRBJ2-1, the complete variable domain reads DTGVSQNPRHKITKRGQNVTFRCDPISEHNRLYWYRQTLGQGPEFLTYFQNEAQLEKSRLLSDRFSAERPKGSFSTLEIQRTEQGDSAMYLCASSRREVNEQFFGPGTRLTVL.

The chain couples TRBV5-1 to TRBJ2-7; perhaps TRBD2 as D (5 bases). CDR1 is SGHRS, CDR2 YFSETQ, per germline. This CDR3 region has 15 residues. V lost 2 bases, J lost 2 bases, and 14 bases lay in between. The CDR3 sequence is CASSLSGIATYEQYF. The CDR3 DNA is TGCGCCAGCAGCTTATCCGGGATCGCCACCTACGAGCAGTACTTC.